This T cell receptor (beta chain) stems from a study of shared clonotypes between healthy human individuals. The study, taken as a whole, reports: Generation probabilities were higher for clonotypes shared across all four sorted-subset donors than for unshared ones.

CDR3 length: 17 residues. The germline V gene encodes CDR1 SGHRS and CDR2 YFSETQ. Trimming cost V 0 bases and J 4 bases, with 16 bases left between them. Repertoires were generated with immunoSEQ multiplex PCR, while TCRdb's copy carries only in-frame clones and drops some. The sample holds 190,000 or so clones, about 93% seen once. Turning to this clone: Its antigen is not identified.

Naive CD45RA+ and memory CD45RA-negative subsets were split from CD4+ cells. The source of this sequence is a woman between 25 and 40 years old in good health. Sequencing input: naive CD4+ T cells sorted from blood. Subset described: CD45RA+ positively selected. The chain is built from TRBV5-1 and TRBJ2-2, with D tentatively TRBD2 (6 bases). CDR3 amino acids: CASSLGFAGTGTGELFF. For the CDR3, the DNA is TGCGCCAGCAGCTTGGGATTTGCGGGAACGGGCACCGGGGAGCTGTTTTTT.